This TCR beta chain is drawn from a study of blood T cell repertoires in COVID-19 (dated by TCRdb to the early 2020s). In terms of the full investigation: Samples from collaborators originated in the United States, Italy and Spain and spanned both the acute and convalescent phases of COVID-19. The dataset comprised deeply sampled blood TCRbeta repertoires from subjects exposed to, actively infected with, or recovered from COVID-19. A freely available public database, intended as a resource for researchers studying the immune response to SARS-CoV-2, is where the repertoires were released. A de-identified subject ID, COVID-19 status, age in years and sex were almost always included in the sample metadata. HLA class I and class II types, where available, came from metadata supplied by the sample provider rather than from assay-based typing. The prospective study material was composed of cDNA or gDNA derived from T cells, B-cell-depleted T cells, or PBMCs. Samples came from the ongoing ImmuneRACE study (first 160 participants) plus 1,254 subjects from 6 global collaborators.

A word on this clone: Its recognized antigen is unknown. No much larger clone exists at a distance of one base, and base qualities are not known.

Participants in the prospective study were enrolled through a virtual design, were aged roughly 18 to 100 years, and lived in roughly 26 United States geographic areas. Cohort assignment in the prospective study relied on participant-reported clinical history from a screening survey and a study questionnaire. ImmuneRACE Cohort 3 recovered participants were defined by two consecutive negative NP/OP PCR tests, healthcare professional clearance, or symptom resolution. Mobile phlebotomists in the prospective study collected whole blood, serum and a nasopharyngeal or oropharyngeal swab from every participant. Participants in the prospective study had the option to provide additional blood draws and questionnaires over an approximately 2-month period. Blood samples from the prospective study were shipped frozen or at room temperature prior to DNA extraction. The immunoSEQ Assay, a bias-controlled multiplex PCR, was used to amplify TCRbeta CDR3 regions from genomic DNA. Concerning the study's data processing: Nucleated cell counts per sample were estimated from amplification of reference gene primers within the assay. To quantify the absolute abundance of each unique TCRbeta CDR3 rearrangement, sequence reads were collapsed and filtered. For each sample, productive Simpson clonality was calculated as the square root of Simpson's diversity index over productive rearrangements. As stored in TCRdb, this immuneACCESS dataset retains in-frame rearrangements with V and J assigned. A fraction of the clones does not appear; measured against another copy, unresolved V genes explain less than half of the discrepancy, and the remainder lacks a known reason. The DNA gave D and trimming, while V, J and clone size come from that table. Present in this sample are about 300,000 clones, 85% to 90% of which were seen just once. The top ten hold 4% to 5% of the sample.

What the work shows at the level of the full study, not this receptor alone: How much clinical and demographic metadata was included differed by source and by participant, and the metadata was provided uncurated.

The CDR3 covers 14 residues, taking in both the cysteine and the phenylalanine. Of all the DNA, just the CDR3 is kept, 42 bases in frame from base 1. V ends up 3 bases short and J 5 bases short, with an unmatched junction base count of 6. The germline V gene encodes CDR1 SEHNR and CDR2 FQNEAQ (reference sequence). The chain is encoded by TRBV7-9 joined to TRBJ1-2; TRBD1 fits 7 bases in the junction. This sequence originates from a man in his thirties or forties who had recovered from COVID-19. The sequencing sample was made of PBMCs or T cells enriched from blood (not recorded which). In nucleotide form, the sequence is TGTGCCAGCAGCTTGACAGGGTTCGGATATGGCTACACCTTC. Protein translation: CASSLTGFGYGYTF.